This T cell receptor (beta chain) was retrieved from a study of blood T cell repertoires in COVID-19. Background on the study: COVID-19 samples, acute and convalescent, were from the United States, Italy and Spain.

In the authors' methods: Counts of nucleated cells, estimated from reference gene primer amplification, were obtained. The method was immunoSEQ multiplex PCR; TCRdb's version includes in-frame clones alone and lacks a portion of them. The V and J calls and clone size are taken from that table; D and trimming were inferred from the DNA. The sample consists of over 150,000 clones, just over 90% of them appearing once. In germline, CDR1 is MDHEN, CDR2 SYDVKM. The CDR3 spans 19 residues. V was pared by 4 bases and J by 3 bases, with 13 bases of the junction left unmatched. This clonotype originated in a man younger than 35 with COVID-19, enrolled during active disease. The chain combines TRBV28 with TRBJ2-7; the match to TRBD2 covers 15 bases. The sample was peripheral blood. The CDR3 coding sequence is TGTGCCAGCAGTTCTACCAGGACTAGCGGGAGGGCTAGTAGCTACGAGCAGTACTTC. It codes for CASSSTRTSGRASSYEQYF.